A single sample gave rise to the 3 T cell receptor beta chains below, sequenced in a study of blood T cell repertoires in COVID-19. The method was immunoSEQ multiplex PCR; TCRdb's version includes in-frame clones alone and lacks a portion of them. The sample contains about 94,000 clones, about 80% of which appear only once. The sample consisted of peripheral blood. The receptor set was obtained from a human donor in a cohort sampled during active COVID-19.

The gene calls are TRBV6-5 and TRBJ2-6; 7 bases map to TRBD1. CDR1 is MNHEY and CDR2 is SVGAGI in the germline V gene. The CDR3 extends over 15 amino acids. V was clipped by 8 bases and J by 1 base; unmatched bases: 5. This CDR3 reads CASGLTGSGANVLTF. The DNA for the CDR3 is TGTGCCAGCGGATTGACAGGGTCTGGGGCCAACGTCCTGACTTTC.

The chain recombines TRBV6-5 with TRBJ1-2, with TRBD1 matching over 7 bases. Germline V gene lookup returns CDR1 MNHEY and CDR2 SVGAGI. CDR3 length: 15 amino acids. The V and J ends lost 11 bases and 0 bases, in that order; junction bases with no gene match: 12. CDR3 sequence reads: CAVRDSSVPNYGYTF. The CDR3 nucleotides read TGTGCCGTCCGGGACAGCTCAGTTCCTAACTATGGCTACACCTTC.

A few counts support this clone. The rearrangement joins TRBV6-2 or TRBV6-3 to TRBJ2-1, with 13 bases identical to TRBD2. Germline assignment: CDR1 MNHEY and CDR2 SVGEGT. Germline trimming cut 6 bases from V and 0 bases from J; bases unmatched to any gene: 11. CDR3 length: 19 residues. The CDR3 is CASSTAPGLAGSSYNEQFF. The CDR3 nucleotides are TGTGCCAGCAGCACAGCTCCGGGACTAGCGGGGAGCTCCTACAATGAGCAGTTCTTC.